This TCR beta chain was recovered during a study of blood T cell repertoires in COVID-19. Whole-study context: Acute-phase and convalescent COVID-19 samples originated in the United States, Italy and Spain.

The authors' processing: Amplification of reference gene primers provided the estimated nucleated cell counts. Generated by immunoSEQ multiplex PCR, the TCRdb table keeps only in-frame clones and is missing some. From that table come the V and J calls and clone size; the DNA was used to work out D and trimming. The sample holds roughly 250,000 clones, 88% seen once. V was clipped by 3 bases and J by 5 bases; unmatched bases: 0. Looked up from germline, CDR1 is GTSNPN and CDR2 is SVGIG (reference sequence). The length of the CDR3 is 11 residues. Input material: peripheral blood. The gene calls are TRBV30 and TRBJ2-5; 7 nucleotides agree with TRBD2. The receptor was derived from a woman aged 40 to 49 who had recovered from COVID-19. The CDR3 sequence is CAWRGGETQYF. The CDR3 DNA sequence: TGTGCCTGGAGGGGGGGGGAGACCCAGTACTTC.